This TCR beta chain was profiled in a study of regulatory T cells in long-lasting Graves disease (dated by TCRdb to about 2021). Describing the broader study: Persistent Graves' disease meant more than 5 years of antithyroid drug treatment with TSH receptor autoantibodies that stayed positive. Persistent Graves' disease patients were compared with newly diagnosed Graves' disease patients by peripheral blood TCR sequencing and RNA sequencing. The study was conducted in China and was registered as a clinical trial. TCR sequencing covered some 13 persistent and roughly 20 newly diagnosed Graves' disease patients, about 35 samples in total. Antithyroid drugs had been taken for approximately 10 years on average by persistent Graves' disease patients in the clinical cohort.

With regard to this clonotype: The target of this receptor is not known. There are no base qualities to consult, and no much larger clone falls within one base.

General conclusions and limits of the study: More public clonotypes were shared among persistent patients (approximately 3,000) than among newly diagnosed patients (approximately 930). Only the TCR beta chain was sequenced and analyzed. Peripheral blood alone was examined, since thyroid tissue, which constituted the primary lesion, could not be accessed. Persistent disease showed preferential use of TRBV28, TRBJ1-2 and TRBJ2-5, whereas newly diagnosed disease favored TRBV20-1 and TRBJ2-1. The small sample size was acknowledged by the authors as a limitation that may reduce accuracy. Persistent Graves' disease patients showed lower TCR Shannon entropy and fewer highly expanded clones than newly diagnosed patients, suggesting clonal expansion.

Inclusive of the bounding cysteine and phenylalanine, the CDR3 is 14 residues long. CDR3 DNA only is kept here, 42 bases in frame from base 1. The germline V gene encodes CDR1 MNHNS and CDR2 SASEGT. V and J lose 6 bases and 6 bases, and a span of 14 bases separates them. Libraries were built with multiplex PCR. Instrument on record: Illumina HiSeq 4000. To build TCR beta libraries, CDR3 regions were amplified by Arm-PCR using iRepertoire HTBI primers. Before sequencing, the PCR products went through gel purification. Per the source publication's procedure: A total of 62 TRBV and more than twelve TRBJ segments were identified across samples and were used for gene usage analysis of CDR3 amino acid clonotypes. Filtered high-quality paired reads were merged into contigs using COPE and FqMerger. BLAST was used to align contigs to the IMGT TRBV, TRBD and TRBJ reference genes, and CDR3 was defined following IMGT. Highly expanded clones were defined as clonotypes with a frequency above 0.1%. Shannon entropy was used to measure repertoire diversity, and the Gini coefficient was used to measure V-J evenness. A clonotype was considered public if more than one individual shared it. The public reads were quality trimmed at Q25 with fastp and then assembled into clones with MiXCR by TCRdb, keeping productive beta chains. Each entry merges the rows of one CDR3 protein and shows their most common DNA and genes. The V and J calls shown here were made by TCRdb, not taken from the authors' results. The sample yields approximately 690,000 distinct CDR3 sequences; 25% to 35% were counted once. The ten biggest clones cover under 55% of the sample.

The sample's time point, from its label and the paper: persistent/refractory GD, antithyroid drugs over 5 years with positive TRAb. RNA was extracted from PBMCs in TRIzol for both TCR sequencing and RNA sequencing. Graves' disease was diagnosed according to American Thyroid Association guidelines. Patients for the study were recruited at an endocrinology department in Xi'an, China. Each patient gave approximately 10 milliliters of peripheral blood, collected in an EDTA anticoagulant tube. PBMCs were isolated by Ficoll Paque Plus density gradient separation without further T cell sorting. An Agilent 2100 Bioanalyzer and agarose gel were used to check RNA quality, and a NanoDrop 2000 was used to measure RNA concentration.

The receptor was isolated from a female donor with Graves disease. The sequencing here drew on peripheral blood mononuclear cells (PBMCs), taken when the disease was refractory, from a patient treated with antithyroid drugs. The chain links TRBV6-1 with TRBJ1-4; tentative D gene TRBD1, with 5 bases matching. The CDR3 corresponds to CASSAGDSYEKLFF. The bases read TGTGCCAGCAGCGCCGGAGACAGCTATGAAAAACTGTTTTTT.